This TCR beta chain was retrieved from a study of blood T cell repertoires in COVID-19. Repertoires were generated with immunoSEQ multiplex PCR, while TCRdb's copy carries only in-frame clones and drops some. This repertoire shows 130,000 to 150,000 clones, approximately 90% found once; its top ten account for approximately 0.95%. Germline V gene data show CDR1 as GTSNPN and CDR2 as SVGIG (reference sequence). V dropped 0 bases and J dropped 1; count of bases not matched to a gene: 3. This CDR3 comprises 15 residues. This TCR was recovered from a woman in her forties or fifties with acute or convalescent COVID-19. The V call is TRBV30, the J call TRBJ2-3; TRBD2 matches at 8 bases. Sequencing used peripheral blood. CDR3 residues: CAWSVRREGTDTQYF. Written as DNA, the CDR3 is TGTGCCTGGAGTGTACGGCGGGAGGGCACAGATACGCAGTATTTT.